This T cell receptor beta chain came from a study of response to subunit inactivated influenza vaccine (dated by TCRdb to the late 2010s). Study-wide context: Deep quantitative T cell receptor repertoire profiling was used in the study to track responses to a trivalent subunit inactivated influenza vaccine. What the work shows at the level of the full study, not this receptor alone: The authors proposed that each seasonal influenza vaccination may bring in only a limited number of new T cells.

The germline V gene (reference sequence) gives CDR1 as MNHEY and CDR2 as SMNVEV. Between the V and J ends, shortened by 3 bases and 6 bases respectively, the junction contains 15 bases. The cysteine opens and the phenylalanine closes a CDR3 of 15 amino acids. Only the CDR3 portion is preserved as DNA: 45 bases, with reading frame beginning at the first base. Points on this clonotype: Its antigen target is currently unknown. Base quality data are lacking; no much larger clone is found one base away.

The library was made by RT-PCR. The reads were generated on an Illumina HiSeq 2500. The public reads were quality trimmed at Q25 with fastp and then assembled into clones with MiXCR by TCRdb, keeping productive beta chains. For every CDR3 protein sequence, its rows merge into one entry that carries the most common genes and DNA. The sample profile shows about 580,000 distinct CDR3 sequences; around 13% of them were found once. The leading ten clones occupy 11% of the sample. The sample here was PBMCs from blood, taken less than 13 days after vaccination. Recombination linked TRBV27 to TRBJ2-1, with TRBD1 perhaps the D gene, on 6 matching bases. This clonotype was sampled from a man aged 50-59 years who received an inactivated influenza vaccine. Donor details come from another sample of the same person, matched by shared clones. Here the CDR3 is given as CASSLQQGISNEQFF. The DNA sequence is as follows: TGTGCCAGCAGTTTGCAACAGGGAATTTCCAATGAGCAGTTCTTC.